The TCR beta chain described here comes from a study of shared clonotypes between healthy human individuals. Germline CDR1 is SGHKS and CDR2 is YYEKEE (reference sequence). This CDR3 spans 14 amino acids. V lost 0 bases and J 1 base, leaving 8 bases between the germline ends. Here immunoSEQ multiplex PCR was the method, and the copy in TCRdb shows in-frame clones only, minus some. Counted here are 2.3 million or so clones, 80% to 95% occurring once; the ten biggest clones make up about 0.41%. Specimen: naive CD4+ T cells from PBMCs. The subset is: CD45RA+ positively selected. The receptor comes from a man aged 18-30 years in good health. Some clones in this sample may be carry-over from other donors' samples. V is TRBV5-5 and J is TRBJ2-7; no reliable D call. The CDR3 DNA sequence: TGTGCCAGCAGCTTGGACCCAGGATCCTACGAGCAGTACTTC. It translates to CASSLDPGSYEQYF.